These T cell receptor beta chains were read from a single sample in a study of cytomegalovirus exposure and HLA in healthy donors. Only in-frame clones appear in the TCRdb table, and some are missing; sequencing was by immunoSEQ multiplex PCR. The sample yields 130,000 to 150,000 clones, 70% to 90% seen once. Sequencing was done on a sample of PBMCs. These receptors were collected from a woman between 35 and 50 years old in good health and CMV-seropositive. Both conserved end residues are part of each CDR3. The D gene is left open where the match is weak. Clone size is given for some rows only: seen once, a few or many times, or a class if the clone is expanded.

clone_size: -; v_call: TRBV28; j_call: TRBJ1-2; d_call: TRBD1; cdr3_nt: TGTGCCAGCATTCCGGGACAGGGGGCGCGAGGCTACACCTTC; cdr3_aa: CASIPGQGARGYTF
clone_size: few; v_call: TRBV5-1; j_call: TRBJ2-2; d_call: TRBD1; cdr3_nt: TGCGCCAGCAGTCCCGAGGGGACAGGGCCCACCGGGGAGCTGTTTTTT; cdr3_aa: CASSPEGTGPTGELFF
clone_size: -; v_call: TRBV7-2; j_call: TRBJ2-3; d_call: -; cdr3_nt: TGTGCCAGCAGCTTAGGAGGCGGGAACGCAGATACGCAGTATTTT; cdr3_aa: CASSLGGGNADTQYF
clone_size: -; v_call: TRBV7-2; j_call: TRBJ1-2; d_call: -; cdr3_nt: TGTGCCAGCAGCTTAGCTGGGGGCCACTATGGCTACACCTTC; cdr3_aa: CASSLAGGHYGYTF
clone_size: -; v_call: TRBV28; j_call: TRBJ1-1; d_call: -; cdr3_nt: TGTGCCAGCGTGAATCCCTCAGGGGAGAAAACTGAAGCTTTCTTT; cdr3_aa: CASVNPSGEKTEAFF
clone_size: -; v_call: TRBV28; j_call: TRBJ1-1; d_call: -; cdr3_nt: -; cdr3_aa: CASSTSWRVSNTEAFF
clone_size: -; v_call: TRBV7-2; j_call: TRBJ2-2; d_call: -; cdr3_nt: TGTGCCAGCAGCTTATCGTACACCGGGGAGCTGTTTTTT; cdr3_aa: CASSLSYTGELFF
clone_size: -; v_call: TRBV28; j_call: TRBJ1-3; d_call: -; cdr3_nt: TGTGCCAGCAGTCCCACTAGTGCCCCGGGGGACACCATATATTTT; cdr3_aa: CASSPTSAPGDTIYF
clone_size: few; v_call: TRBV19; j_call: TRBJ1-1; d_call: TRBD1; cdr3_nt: TGTGCCAGTAGTATGGACAGGGTAAAATCTGAAGCTTTCTTT; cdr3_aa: CASSMDRVKSEAFF
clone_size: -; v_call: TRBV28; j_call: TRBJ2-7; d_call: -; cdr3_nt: TGTGCCAGCAGTCCACCCCCGCCGGGACTCCTTGGGTCGGGGCAGTACTTC; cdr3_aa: CASSPPPPGLLGSGQYF